This record concerns one TCR beta chain sequence. Its antigen remains unidentified. A much more abundant neighbour one base away suggests this may be a read error. MiXCR, run by TCRdb on the RACE reads, gives a single entry per CDR3 protein. This table holds some 330,000 distinct CDR3 sequences, around 5.5% found once. V was clipped by 5 bases and J by 4 bases, with 18 bases between them. The germline V gene has CDR1 MNHEY and CDR2 SVGEGT. This CDR3 has 15 amino acids. The data are from a study of human T cells and chemical hapten exposure. Study-wide context: Sensitization applied 2% DPC to about 2 cm by about 2 cm of upper inner arm skin.

Time point of the sample: pre-sensitization, week 0. Documented treatment: therapeutic diphenylcyclopropenone sensitization with weekly scalp DPC. The study's findings and limits: DPC sensitization did not alter TCRs above 1 in 1000 frequency. Donors in the study had alopecia, meaning their immune response may differ from healthy people's.

This specimen was whole blood, taken in connection with sensitization to the hapten diphenylcyclopropenone (DPC). This chain connects TRBV6-2 or TRBV6-3 to TRBJ2-7, with D maybe TRBD1 (6 bases). This TCR was recovered from a woman aged 18-29 years with alopecia areata. Some clones in this sample may be carry-over from other donors' samples. This CDR3 is CASSRAGQSNYEQYF. In DNA form, the CDR3 reads TGTGCCAGCAGTCGCGCCGGACAGTCCAATTACGAGCAGTACTTC.